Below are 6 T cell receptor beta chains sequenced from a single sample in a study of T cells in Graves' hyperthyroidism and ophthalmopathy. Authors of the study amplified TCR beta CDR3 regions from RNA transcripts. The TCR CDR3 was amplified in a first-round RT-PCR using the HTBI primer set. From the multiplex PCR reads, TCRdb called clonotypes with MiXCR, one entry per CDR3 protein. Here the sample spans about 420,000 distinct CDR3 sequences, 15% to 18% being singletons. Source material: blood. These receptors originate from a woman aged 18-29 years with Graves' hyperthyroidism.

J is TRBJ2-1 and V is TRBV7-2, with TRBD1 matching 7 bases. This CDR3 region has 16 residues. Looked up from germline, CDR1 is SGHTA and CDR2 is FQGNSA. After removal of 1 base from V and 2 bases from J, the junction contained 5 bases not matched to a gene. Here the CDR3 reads CASSLEGGTAYNEQFF. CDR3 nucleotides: TGTGCCAGCAGCTTAGAAGGGGGCACGGCCTACAATGAGCAGTTCTTC.

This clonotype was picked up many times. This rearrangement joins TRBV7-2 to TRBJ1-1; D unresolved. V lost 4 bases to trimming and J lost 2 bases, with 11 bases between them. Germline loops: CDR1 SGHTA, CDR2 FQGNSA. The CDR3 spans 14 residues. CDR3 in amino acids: CASSSTRRNTEAFF. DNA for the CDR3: TGTGCCAGCAGCTCCACCAGGAGAAACACTGAAGCTTTCTTT.

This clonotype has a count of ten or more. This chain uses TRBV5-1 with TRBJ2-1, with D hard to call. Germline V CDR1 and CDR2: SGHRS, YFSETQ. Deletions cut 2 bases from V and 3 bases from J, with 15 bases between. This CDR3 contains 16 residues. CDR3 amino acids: CASSFAETSHYNEQFF. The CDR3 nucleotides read TGCGCCAGCAGCTTTGCAGAGACTTCACACTACAATGAGCAGTTCTTC.

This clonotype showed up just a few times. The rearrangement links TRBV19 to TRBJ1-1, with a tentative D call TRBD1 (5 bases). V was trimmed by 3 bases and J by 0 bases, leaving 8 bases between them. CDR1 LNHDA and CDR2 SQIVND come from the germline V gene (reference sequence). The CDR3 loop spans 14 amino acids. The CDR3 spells CASSIKGLNTEAFF. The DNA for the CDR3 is TGTGCCAGTAGTATCAAGGGGTTGAACACTGAAGCTTTCTTT.

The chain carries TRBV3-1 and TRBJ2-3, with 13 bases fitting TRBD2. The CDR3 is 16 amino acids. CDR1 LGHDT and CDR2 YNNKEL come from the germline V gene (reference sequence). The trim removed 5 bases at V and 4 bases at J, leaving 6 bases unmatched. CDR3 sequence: CASSSRTSGGSDTQYF. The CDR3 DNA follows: TGTGCCAGCAGCTCCCGGACTAGCGGGGGCTCAGATACGCAGTATTTT.

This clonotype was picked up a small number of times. CDR3 in amino acids: CASSAGGLGGGQPQHF. As DNA, the CDR3 is TGCGCCAGCAGCGCCGGGGGGTTGGGGGGCGGTCAGCCCCAGCATTTT. The rearrangement uses TRBV5-1 and TRBJ1-5, with D perhaps TRBD1 (6 bases). From germline, CDR1 is SGHRS and CDR2 YFSETQ. Deletions cut 4 bases from V and 6 bases from J, with 20 bases between. The CDR3 has 16 amino acids. The complete variable domain, with remaining parts taken from reference TRBV5-1 and TRBJ1-5, reads KAGVTQTPRYLIKTRGQQVTLSCSPISGHRSVSWYQQTPGQGLQFLFEYFSETQRNKGNFPGRFSGRQFSNSRSEMNVSTLELGDSALYLCASSAGGLGGGQPQHFGDGTRLSIL.